Listed here are 20 T cell receptor beta chains from one sample, sequenced in a study of CD8 T cells in Susac syndrome. Reverse transcription used roughly 0.5 to 1 ug RNA and random hexamers. TCRdb independently ran MiXCR on the immunoSEQ multiplex PCR reads; one entry per CDR3 protein. The sample contains 400,000 to 550,000 distinct CDR3 sequences, roughly 85% of which appear only once. Sequencing input: CD8+ T cells from PBMCs. Receptor source: a human donor with multiple sclerosis.

This rearrangement joins TRBV5-1 to TRBJ2-7; the match to TRBD2 covers 7 bases. Trimming removed 6 bases from V and 3 bases from J; junction bases left unmatched: 9. CDR3 length: 14 amino acids. Germline V gene sequence: CDR1 SGHRS, CDR2 YFSETQ. The chain's CDR3 is CASTNHRDYYEQYF. Here the CDR3 DNA reads TGCGCCAGCACCAACCACCGGGACTACTACGAGCAGTACTTC.

This clonotype was observed a single time. The genes are TRBV7-9 and TRBJ2-6; D is unresolved. This CDR3 comprises 15 residues. Per the germline V gene, CDR1 is SEHNR and CDR2 is FQNEAQ (reference sequence). Trimming shortened V by 5 bases and J by 2 bases, and 10 bases separated the two germline ends. As DNA, the CDR3 is TGTGCCAGCAGCCCAGAGGTTGCTGGGGCCAACGTCCTGACTTTC. Its translation is CASSPEVAGANVLTF.

This clonotype was detected only a few times. Its ends do not fully match the called genes, so a read error is possible. The chain is built from TRBV5-1 and TRBJ1-1; 9 bases are shared with TRBD1. The V gene's germline CDR1 is SGHRS and CDR2 YFSETQ. CDR3 length: 13 residues. Here the CDR3 reads CASSWTGDTEAFF. The CDR3 region has the DNA TGTGCCAGCAGCTGGACAGGGGACACTGAAGCTTTCTTT.

The chain is built from TRBV20-1 and TRBJ2-2; D is undetermined. This CDR3 is built from 15 residues. The V end lost 3 bases, the J end lost 0 bases, and 11 bases lay between the germline ends. Germline CDR1 DFQATT, CDR2 SNEGSKA (reference sequence). The CDR3 here is CSARPPNTNTGELFF. The CDR3 DNA reads TGCAGTGCTAGGCCCCCGAACACGAACACCGGGGAGCTGTTTTTT.

This chain links TRBV6-1 with TRBJ1-1, with TRBD1 as a possible D gene (6 bases). CDR1 is MNHNS and CDR2 is SASEGT in the germline V gene. The CDR3 is made up of 15 amino acids. V gave up 1 base and J gave up 2 bases, with 11 bases separating them. The CDR3 sequence: CASSEVTGINTEAFF. Here the CDR3 DNA reads TGTGCCAGCAGTGAAGTAACAGGGATTAACACTGAAGCTTTCTTT.

J is TRBJ2-4 and V is TRBV28; 7 bases agree with TRBD1. V was clipped by 5 bases and J by 0 bases; unmatched bases: 7. CDR1 and CDR2 from the germline V gene are MDHEN and SYDVKM. This CDR3 is built from 16 residues. The CDR3 loop is CASSPGTVQAKNIQYF. In DNA, the CDR3 is TGTGCCAGCAGTCCCGGGACAGTACAAGCCAAAAACATTCAGTACTTC.

The chain carries TRBV29-1 and TRBJ1-2; D uncertain. V lost 3 bases and J lost 3, with 11 bases in between. CDR1 is SQVTM, CDR2 ANQGSEA, per germline. The CDR3 length is 13 residues. In DNA, the CDR3 is TGCAGCGTTGAGCGGGCGCACGACTATGGCTACACCTTC. This encodes CSVERAHDYGYTF.

A few counts support this clonotype. The chain links TRBV7-4 to TRBJ2-2; D gene uncertain. The CDR3 contains 12 residues. V dropped 6 bases and J dropped 7 bases, with 9 bases sitting between them. Germline V gene lookup returns CDR1 SGHVT and CDR2 SQSDAQ. The chain's CDR3 is CASSPPSGELFF. DNA of the CDR3: TGTGCCAGCAGTCCCCCCAGCGGGGAGCTGTTTTTT. Based on the CDR3 plus reference TRBV7-4 and TRBJ2-2, the full variable domain is GAGVSQSPRYKVAKRGRDVALRCDSISGHVTLYWYRQTLGQGSEVLTYSQSDAQRDKSGRPSGRFSAERPERSVSTLKIQRTEQGDSAVYLCASSPPSGELFFGEGSRLTVL.

V gene TRBV4-1 combines with J gene TRBJ2-2, with 7 bases identical to TRBD2. CDR3 length: 15 amino acids. Germline CDR1 and CDR2: MGHRA and YSYEKL. V lost 4 bases and J lost 9; bases outside the gene matches: 11. CDR3 sequence reads: CASSPLADFTRELFF. The CDR3 bases are TGCGCCAGCAGCCCGCTAGCGGACTTTACGAGGGAGCTGTTTTTT.

The sample holds one count of this clonotype. For the CDR3, the DNA is TGTGCCAGCCACCCGTCTAAGCTAGCGGACCAAGAGACCCAGTACTTC. This codes for CASHPSKLADQETQYF. The chain couples TRBV11-2 to TRBJ2-5; the match to TRBD2 covers 7 bases. CDR3 length: 16 amino acids. Germline V CDR1 and CDR2: SGHAT, FQNNGV. V gave up 8 bases and J gave up 0 bases; unmatched junction bases: 12.

The V call is TRBV20-1, the J call TRBJ1-1, with TRBD1 as a possible D gene (5 bases). Trimming shortened V by 2 bases and J by 1 base, and 11 bases separated the two germline ends. This CDR3 has 14 amino acids. Germline V gene sequence: CDR1 DFQATT, CDR2 SNEGSKA (reference sequence). The CDR3 region is CSARPGTENTEAFF. CDR3 DNA: TGCAGTGCTAGACCGGGGACCGAGAACACTGAAGCTTTCTTT.

The chain links TRBV29-1 to TRBJ2-1; TRBD2 matches at 8 bases. With V trimmed by 6 bases and J by 4 bases, 8 bases remained unmatched. The CDR3 extends over 14 amino acids. Germline CDR1 reads SQVTM; CDR2 reads ANQGSEA. In DNA, the CDR3 is TGCAGCGTCGGAGGGGAGCGGGAGTACAATGAGCAGTTCTTC. It yields the protein CSVGGEREYNEQFF.

The chain carries TRBV10-3 and TRBJ1-2; weak D call: TRBD1 (5 bases). The CDR3 sequence is 13 residues long. Trimming took off 3 bases at V and 6 bases at J, with 11 bases between the two ends. CDR1 and CDR2 from the germline V gene are ENHRY and SYGVKD. CDR3 in DNA: TGTGCCATCAGTGACTGGGGGGTTGATGGCTACACCTTC. Its translation is CAISDWGVDGYTF.

The rearrangement uses TRBV27 and TRBJ2-1; D is uncertain. V lost 5 bases, J lost 0 bases, and 5 bases lay in between. Germline V gives CDR1 MNHEY, CDR2 SMNVEV (reference sequence). This CDR3 region has 13 residues. CDR3 nucleotide sequence: TGTGCCAGCAGTACGGCCTCCTACAATGAGCAGTTCTTC. This codes for CASSTASYNEQFF.

This clonotype occurred a few times. The CDR3 region is CASSGTGGTEAFF. The CDR3 region has the DNA TGTGCTAGTTCGGGGACAGGGGGAACTGAAGCTTTCTTT. The V gene is TRBV12-5, the J gene TRBJ1-1; 11 nucleotides align to TRBD1. Germline CDR1 reads LGHNT; CDR2 reads FRNRAP. The CDR3 loop spans 13 amino acids. V gave up 8 bases and J gave up 5 bases; unmatched junction bases: 4.

The rearrangement joins TRBV19 to TRBJ1-5; a weak D match, TRBD1 (5 bases). The CDR3 consists of 17 residues. V lost 3 bases and J 0 bases, leaving 15 bases between the germline ends. Germline V gene lookup returns CDR1 LNHDA and CDR2 SQIVND (reference sequence). CDR3 sequence: CASSILSQGYSNQPQHF. The DNA of the CDR3 is TGTGCCAGTAGTATTCTTAGCCAGGGCTATAGCAATCAGCCCCAGCATTTT.

V usage is TRBV29-1 and J usage is TRBJ2-5, with a tentative D call TRBD1 (6 bases). V was clipped by 6 bases and J by 1 base, with 15 bases between them. This CDR3 region has 14 residues. Germline assignment: CDR1 SQVTM and CDR2 ANQGSEA. The chain's CDR3 is CSVVLRGFQETQYF. For the CDR3, the DNA is TGCAGCGTAGTCCTCAGGGGATTCCAAGAGACCCAGTACTTC. The complete variable domain, with remaining parts taken from reference TRBV29-1 and TRBJ2-5, reads SAVISQKPSRDICQRGTSLTIQCQVDSQVTMMFWYRQQPGQSLTLIATANQGSEATYESGFVIDKFPISRPNLTFSTLTVSNMSPEDSSIYLCSVVLRGFQETQYFGPGTRLLVL.

The chain recombines TRBV19 with TRBJ2-7; no definite D call. The CDR3 runs 16 residues. Germline CDR1 is LNHDA and CDR2 is SQIVND (reference sequence). V was pared by 5 bases and J by 1 base, with 18 bases between. The CDR3 region is CASSPRVWGRSYEQYF. The CDR3, as DNA: TGTGCCAGTAGTCCCCGGGTGTGGGGAAGGTCCTACGAGCAGTACTTC. The complete variable domain, with remaining parts taken from reference TRBV19 and TRBJ2-7, reads DGGITQSPKYLFRKEGQNVTLSCEQNLNHDAMYWYRQDPGQGLRLIYYSQIVNDFQKGDIAEGYSVSREKKESFPLTVTSAQKNPTAFYLCASSPRVWGRSYEQYFGPGTRLTVT.

The CDR3 DNA reads as TGTGCCAGCAGTTTATCGGGCCAGGGGCCATTCTACGAGCAGTACTTC. This translates into CASSLSGQGPFYEQYF. The gene calls are TRBV27 and TRBJ2-7, with D perhaps matching TRBD1 (6 bases). Trimming cost V 0 bases and J 3 bases, with 15 bases left between them. Germline values: CDR1 MNHEY, CDR2 SMNVEV (reference sequence). The CDR3 sequence is 16 residues long.

The chain carries TRBV4-1 and TRBJ1-6; a weak D match, TRBD1 (5 bases). Trimming cost V 3 bases and J 4 bases, with 13 bases left between them. The length of the CDR3 is 16 residues. The germline V gene has CDR1 MGHRA and CDR2 YSYEKL. The CDR3 coding sequence is TGCGCCAGCAGCCAGAGAGGGGAAATATATAATTCACCCCTCCACTTT. Translated: CASSQRGEIYNSPLHF.